Sequencing of this T cell receptor beta chain was carried out in a study of control samples from healthy donors and cancer patients. Germline lookup yields CDR1 MNHEY and CDR2 SMNVEV (reference sequence). The CDR3 is 16 amino acids. The V gene lost 6 bases and the J gene lost 10 bases, with 26 bases spanning the gap. The method was immunoSEQ multiplex PCR; TCRdb's version includes in-frame clones alone and lacks a portion of them. There are tens of thousands of clones in the sample; 70% occur only once, and under 20% lies in the top ten. This rearrangement joins TRBV27 to TRBJ2-3; D may be TRBD1 (6 bases). The sample taken for sequencing was formalin-fixed, paraffin-embedded tissue. The clonotype originates from a male donor with melanoma. The CDR3 region is CASRLIRPRGTLAQYF. DNA of the CDR3: TGTGCCAGCAGACTTATCCGGCCCAGAGGGACACTTGCGCAGTATTTT.